The T cell receptor (beta chain) described here comes from a study of T-cell memory formation after mild COVID-19. Points from the study as a whole: The authors left the SARS-CoV-2 specificity of second-wave clones peaking on day 37 unconfirmed.

In TCRdb, the 5' RACE reads were re-called with MiXCR into one record per CDR3 protein. The sample has 430,000 or so distinct CDR3 sequences; roughly 25% are singletons. A remark on this clonotype: Its matching antigen is unknown.

CDR3 length: 15 amino acids. Germline-derived CDR1 and CDR2 are MNHNS and SASEGT. Trimming took 11 bases from V and 0 from J, leaving 17 bases between them. This clonotype was obtained from an adult woman who had mild COVID-19 (a few samples of this study predate the infection). Cell type and time point are not known. Sequenced sample: PBMCs or a T cell subset sorted from them (not recorded which). The chain is built from TRBV6-1 and TRBJ2-1; D is unresolved. The CDR3 loop is CAGRRAGNSYNEQFF. The CDR3 DNA follows: TGTGCCGGAAGACGAGCAGGAAACTCCTACAATGAGCAGTTCTTC.